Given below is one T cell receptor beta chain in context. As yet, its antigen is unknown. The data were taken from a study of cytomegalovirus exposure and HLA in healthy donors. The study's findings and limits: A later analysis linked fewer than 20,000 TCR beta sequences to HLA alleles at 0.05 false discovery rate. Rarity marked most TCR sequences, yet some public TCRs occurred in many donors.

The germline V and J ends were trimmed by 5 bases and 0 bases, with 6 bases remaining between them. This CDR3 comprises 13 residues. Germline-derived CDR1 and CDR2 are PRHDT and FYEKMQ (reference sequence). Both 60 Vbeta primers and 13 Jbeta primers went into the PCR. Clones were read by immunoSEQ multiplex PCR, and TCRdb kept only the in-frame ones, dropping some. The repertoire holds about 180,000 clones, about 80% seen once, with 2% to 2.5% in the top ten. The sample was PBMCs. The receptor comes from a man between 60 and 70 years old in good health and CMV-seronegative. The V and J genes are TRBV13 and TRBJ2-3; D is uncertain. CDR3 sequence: CASSLLSTDTQYF. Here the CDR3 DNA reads TGTGCCAGCAGCCTCCTTAGCACAGATACGCAGTATTTT. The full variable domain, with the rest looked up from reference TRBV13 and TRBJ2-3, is AAGVIQSPRHLIKEKRETATLKCYPIPRHDTVYWYQQGPGQDPQFLISFYEKMQSDKGSIPDRFSAQQFSDYHSELNMSSLELGDSALYFCASSLLSTDTQYFGPGTRLTVL.